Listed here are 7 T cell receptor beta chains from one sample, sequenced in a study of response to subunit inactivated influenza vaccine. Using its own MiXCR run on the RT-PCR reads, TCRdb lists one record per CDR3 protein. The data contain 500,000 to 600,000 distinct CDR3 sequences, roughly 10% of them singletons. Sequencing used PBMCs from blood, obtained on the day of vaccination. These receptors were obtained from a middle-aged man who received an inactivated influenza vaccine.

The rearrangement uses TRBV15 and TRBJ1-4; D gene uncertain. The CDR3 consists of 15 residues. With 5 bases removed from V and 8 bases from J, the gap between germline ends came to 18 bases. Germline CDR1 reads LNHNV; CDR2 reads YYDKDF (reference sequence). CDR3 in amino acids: CATSLRGAGGEKLFF. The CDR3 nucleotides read TGTGCCACCAGCCTCCGTGGTGCGGGAGGGGAAAAACTGTTTTTT.

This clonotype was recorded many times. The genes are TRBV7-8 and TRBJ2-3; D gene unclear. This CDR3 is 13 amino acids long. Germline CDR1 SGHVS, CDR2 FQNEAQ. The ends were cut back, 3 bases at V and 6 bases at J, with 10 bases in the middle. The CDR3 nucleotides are TGTGCCAGCAGCTTTACAGCCCAGGATACGCAGTATTTT. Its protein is CASSFTAQDTQYF. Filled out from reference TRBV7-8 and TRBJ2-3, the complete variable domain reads GAGVSQSPRYKVAKRGQDVALRCDPISGHVSLFWYQQALGQGPEFLTYFQNEAQLDKSGLPSDRFFAERPEGSVSTLKIQRTQQEDSAVYLCASSFTAQDTQYFGPGTRLTVL.

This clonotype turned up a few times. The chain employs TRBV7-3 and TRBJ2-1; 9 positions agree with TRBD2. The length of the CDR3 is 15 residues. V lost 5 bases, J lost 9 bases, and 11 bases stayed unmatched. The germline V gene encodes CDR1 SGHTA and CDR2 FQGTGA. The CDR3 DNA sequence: TGTGCCAGCAGCCATAGCGGGAGTAGGGGTAGTGAGCAGTTCTTC. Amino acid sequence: CASSHSGSRGSEQFF.

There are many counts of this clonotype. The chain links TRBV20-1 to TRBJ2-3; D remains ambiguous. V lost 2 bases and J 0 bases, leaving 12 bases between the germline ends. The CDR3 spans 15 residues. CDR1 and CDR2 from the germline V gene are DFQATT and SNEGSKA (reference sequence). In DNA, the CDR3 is TGCAGTGCTAGATCGTCCGGACCTAGCACAGATACGCAGTATTTT. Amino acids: CSARSSGPSTDTQYF.

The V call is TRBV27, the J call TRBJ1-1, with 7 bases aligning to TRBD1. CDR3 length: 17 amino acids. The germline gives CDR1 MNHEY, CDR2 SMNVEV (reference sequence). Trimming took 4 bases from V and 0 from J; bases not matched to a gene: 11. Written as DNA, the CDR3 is TGTGCCAGCAGTTCGAGACCCGGGACAGCCCTGAACACTGAAGCTTTCTTT. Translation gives CASSSRPGTALNTEAFF.

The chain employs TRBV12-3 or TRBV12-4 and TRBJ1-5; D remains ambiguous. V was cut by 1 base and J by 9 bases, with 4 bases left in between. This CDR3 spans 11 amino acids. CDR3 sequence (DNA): TGTGCCAGCAGTTTAGGCATGCCCCAGCATTTT. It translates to CASSLGMPQHF.

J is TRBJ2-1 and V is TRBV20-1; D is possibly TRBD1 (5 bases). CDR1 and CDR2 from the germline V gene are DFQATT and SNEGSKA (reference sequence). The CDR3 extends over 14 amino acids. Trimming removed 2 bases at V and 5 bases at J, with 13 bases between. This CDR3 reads CSARRGVPNNEQFF. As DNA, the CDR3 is TGCAGTGCTAGAAGGGGTGTCCCCAACAATGAGCAGTTCTTC.